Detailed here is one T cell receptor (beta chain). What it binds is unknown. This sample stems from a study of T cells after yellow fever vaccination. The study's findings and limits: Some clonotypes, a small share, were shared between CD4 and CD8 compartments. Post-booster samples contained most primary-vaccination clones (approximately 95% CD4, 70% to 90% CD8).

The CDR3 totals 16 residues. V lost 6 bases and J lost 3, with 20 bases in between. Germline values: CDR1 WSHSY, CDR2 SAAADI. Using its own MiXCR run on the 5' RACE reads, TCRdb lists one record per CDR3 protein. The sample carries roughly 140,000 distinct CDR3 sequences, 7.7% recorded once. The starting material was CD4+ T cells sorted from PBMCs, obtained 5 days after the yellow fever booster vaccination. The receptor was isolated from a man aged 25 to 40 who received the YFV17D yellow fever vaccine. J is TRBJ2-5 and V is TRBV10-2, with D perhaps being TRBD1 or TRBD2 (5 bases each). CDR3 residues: CASRRGLGPPEETQYF. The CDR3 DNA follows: TGCGCCAGCAGGAGAGGTTTGGGACCTCCGGAAGAGACCCAGTACTTC.